Each of the 27 T cell receptor beta chains below was sequenced from the same sample in a study of shared clonotypes between healthy human individuals. The table came from immunoSEQ multiplex PCR; TCRdb's copy has only in-frame clones and leaves some out. The sample shows a few million clones, approximately 96% of them seen only once. Sequencing was carried out using naive CD4+ T cells sorted from blood. Subset noted: CD45RA+ positively selected. The source of these receptors is a man younger than 35 in good health.

The chain has TRBV11-2 and TRBJ2-1, with unresolved D. Germline-derived CDR1 and CDR2 are SGHAT and FQNNGV. Trimming removed 5 bases at V and 3 bases at J, with 8 bases between. The CDR3 extends over 13 amino acids. The CDR3 DNA is TGTGCCAGCAGCCCCGGGTACTACAATGAGCAGTTCTTC. It specifies CASSPGYYNEQFF.

The gene calls are TRBV30 and TRBJ1-3; D not resolved. Germline CDR1 is GTSNPN and CDR2 is SVGIG (reference sequence). CDR3 size: 13 residues. The germline V and J ends were trimmed by 0 bases and 7 bases, with 10 bases remaining between them. Here the CDR3 DNA reads TGTGCCTGGAGTGTTGGGAATCCGAACACCATATATTTT. It specifies CAWSVGNPNTIYF. Based on the CDR3 plus reference TRBV30 and TRBJ1-3, the full variable domain is SQTIHQWPATLVQPVGSPLSLECTVEGTSNPNLYWYRQAAGRGLQLLFYSVGIGQISSEVPQNLSASRPQDRQFILSSKKLLLSDSGFYLCAWSVGNPNTIYFGEGSWLTVV.

The rearrangement uses TRBV5-4 and TRBJ1-1, with D maybe TRBD1 (5 bases). The CDR3 loop spans 14 amino acids. CDR1 and CDR2 from the germline V gene are SGHNT and YYREEE (reference sequence). V was shortened by 0 bases and J by 5 bases, with 11 bases between the two germline ends. This CDR3 reads CASSLASGLTEAFF. CDR3 in DNA: TGTGCCAGCAGCTTGGCCTCAGGGTTAACTGAAGCTTTCTTT.

This clone appeared a single time. The V gene is TRBV11-2, the J gene TRBJ2-7; D gene unclear. CDR1 and CDR2 (germline): SGHAT, FQNNGV. Deletions cut 4 bases from V and 3 bases from J, with 16 bases between. The length of the CDR3 is 15 residues. CDR3 in DNA: TGTGCCAGCAGCTCATATCAGGTCAACCTCTACGAGCAGTACTTC. Protein product: CASSSYQVNLYEQYF.

The chain is built from TRBV19 and TRBJ2-5; D is undetermined. The CDR3 spans 16 residues. The V gene's germline CDR1 is LNHDA and CDR2 SQIVND (reference sequence). Trimming took 5 bases from V and 4 from J, leaving 20 bases between them. CDR3 nucleotide sequence: TGTGCCAGTAGTCCCGGACGGACGAACCCTGGAGAGACCCAGTACTTC. Protein product: CASSPGRTNPGETQYF.

This clone occurred once. J is TRBJ2-2 and V is TRBV6-6; D not resolved. The germline V gene encodes CDR1 MNHNY and CDR2 SVGAGI (reference sequence). The CDR3 covers 14 residues. V shed 2 bases and J shed 6 bases, with 10 bases lying between them. The CDR3 bases are TGTGCCAGCAGTTACGGGTCCCAGCCCGGGGAGCTGTTTTTT. This translates into CASSYGSQPGELFF.

The chain has TRBV14 and TRBJ2-1; D is possibly TRBD2 (7 bases). Germline V lookup: CDR1 SGHDN, CDR2 FVKESK. Trimming pared 4 bases from V and 7 bases from J, leaving 14 bases between. The CDR3 contains 14 residues. CDR3 region: CASSLWGGGNEQFF. The CDR3 nucleotides are TGTGCCAGCAGCCTCTGGGGAGGGGGTAATGAGCAGTTCTTC.

The chain links TRBV28 to TRBJ2-7; 8 nucleotides align to TRBD2. V lost 4 bases to trimming and J lost 1 base; unmatched junction nucleotides: 9. The CDR3 extends over 16 amino acids. Per the germline V gene, CDR1 is MDHEN and CDR2 is SYDVKM. The CDR3 DNA follows: TGTGCCAGCAGTTCCAAGCGGGGGTTGGGGTCCTACGAGCAGTACTTC. Translated: CASSSKRGLGSYEQYF.

The chain uses TRBV27 and TRBJ1-6, with 7 bases aligning to TRBD1. This CDR3 comprises 19 residues. Germline V gene lookup returns CDR1 MNHEY and CDR2 SMNVEV (reference sequence). J was trimmed by 7 bases and V by 1 base; bases with no gene match: 16. The CDR3 loop reads CASSLWAGMSGGGNSPLHF. The CDR3 DNA sequence: TGTGCCAGCAGTTTATGGGCCGGGATGTCAGGGGGGGGGAATTCACCCCTCCACTTT.

The CDR3 DNA sequence: TGTGCCAGCACCCCGTTGGGGGGATTTTCGCAGGGCTACACCTTC. It is translated as CASTPLGGFSQGYTF. The chain employs TRBV7-8 and TRBJ1-2; possible D gene TRBD1, 5 bases. In germline, CDR1 is SGHVS, CDR2 FQNEAQ. The CDR3 is made up of 15 amino acids. Deletions cut 7 bases from V and 8 bases from J, with 23 bases between.

J is TRBJ2-7 and V is TRBV6-1; D may match TRBD1 or TRBD2 (6 bases each). This CDR3 comprises 15 residues. V gave up 6 bases and J gave up 3 bases, with 18 bases separating them. Germline V gene data show CDR1 as MNHNS and CDR2 as SASEGT. This CDR3 is CASRRGESEGYEQYF. As DNA, the CDR3 is TGTGCCAGCAGGAGGGGGGAGTCAGAGGGCTACGAGCAGTACTTC.

The table lists this clone with a count of one. Other DNA variants within this sample encode the same CDR3. The chain is built from TRBV2 and TRBJ2-7, with unresolved D. V dropped 2 bases and J dropped 4 bases, with 6 bases sitting between them. This CDR3 spans 12 amino acids. From germline, CDR1 is SNHLY and CDR2 FYNNEI. CDR3 nucleotide sequence: TGTGCCAGCAGTGAATCTAATTACGAGCAGTACTTC. This encodes CASSESNYEQYF.

The chain combines TRBV4-1 with TRBJ1-2, with 9 bases lining up with TRBD1. The CDR3 sequence is 18 residues long. The trim removed 0 bases at V and 7 bases at J, leaving 15 bases unmatched. Germline CDR1 and CDR2: MGHRA and YSYEKL. This CDR3 is CASSQEGDRVGQEGGYTF. The DNA for the CDR3 is TGCGCCAGCAGCCAAGAAGGGGACAGGGTGGGGCAGGAGGGTGGCTACACCTTC.

This chain links TRBV10-3 with TRBJ2-1, with 8 positions matching TRBD1. Germline CDR1 ENHRY, CDR2 SYGVKD. The CDR3 is made up of 12 amino acids. J was trimmed by 8 bases and V by 6 bases; bases with no gene match: 3. CDR3 bases: TGTGCCATCAGCCAACAGGGGGATGAGCAGTTCTTC. Its translation: CAISQQGDEQFF.

The chain is built from TRBV5-1 and TRBJ1-2; D is unresolved. Germline CDR1 SGHRS, CDR2 YFSETQ. CDR3 length: 14 residues. With 4 bases removed from V and 8 bases from J, the gap between germline ends came to 18 bases. The CDR3 sequence: CASSASTRPGGYTF. The CDR3 nucleotides are TGCGCCAGCAGCGCCTCGACACGGCCGGGGGGCTACACCTTC.

Comments on this clone: Other DNA variants within this sample encode the same CDR3. V is TRBV29-1 and J is TRBJ1-1, with D uncertain. The V gene's germline CDR1 is SQVTM and CDR2 ANQGSEA. The V end was cut by 6 bases, the J end by 5 bases, with 10 bases between. This CDR3 region has 11 residues. Here the CDR3 DNA reads TGCAGCGTGGCCGGGTGGACTGAAGCTTTCTTT. Amino acids: CSVAGWTEAFF.

The chain employs TRBV6-5 and TRBJ2-7, with 9 bases identical to TRBD2. The CDR3 is made up of 16 amino acids. V was clipped by 0 bases and J by 7 bases; unmatched bases: 10. Germline assignment: CDR1 MNHEY and CDR2 SVGAGI. The CDR3 DNA sequence: TGTGCCAGCAGTTACTCCCCGGGGACTAGCCTTAGAGAGCAGTACTTC. It translates to CASSYSPGTSLREQYF.

This chain connects TRBV19 to TRBJ1-1, with D hard to call. Looked up from germline, CDR1 is LNHDA and CDR2 is SQIVND (reference sequence). The CDR3 is 13 amino acids. Trimming cost V 7 bases and J 5 bases, with 14 bases left between them. CDR3 sequence: CASIGVSGTEAFF. The CDR3 region has the DNA TGTGCCAGTATTGGCGTGAGTGGAACTGAAGCTTTCTTT. Together with reference TRBV19 and TRBJ1-1, the CDR3 gives the full variable domain: DGGITQSPKYLFRKEGQNVTLSCEQNLNHDAMYWYRQDPGQGLRLIYYSQIVNDFQKGDIAEGYSVSREKKESFPLTVTSAQKNPTAFYLCASIGVSGTEAFFGQGTRLTVV.

The chain links TRBV6-1 to TRBJ2-5, with 8 bases aligning to TRBD2. The CDR3 covers 13 residues. The ends lost 6 bases at V and 4 bases at J; junction bases unmatched: 4. Looked up from germline, CDR1 is MNHNS and CDR2 is SASEGT. The CDR3 DNA reads as TGTGCCAGCAGCCCGGGGGGGCTAGAGACCCAGTACTTC. As protein: CASSPGGLETQYF.

The chain joins TRBV5-1 to TRBJ1-1; D remains ambiguous. Germline assignment: CDR1 SGHRS and CDR2 YFSETQ. Trimming left V 4 bases short and J 4 bases short, with 14 bases between. The CDR3 spans 14 residues. CDR3 DNA sequence: TGCGCCAGCAGCCCCGGGCCGCCCCTCACTGAAGCTTTCTTT. It is translated as CASSPGPPLTEAFF. Full variable domain (remainder filled in from reference TRBV5-1 and TRBJ1-1): KAGVTQTPRYLIKTRGQQVTLSCSPISGHRSVSWYQQTPGQGLQFLFEYFSETQRNKGNFPGRFSGRQFSNSRSEMNVSTLELGDSALYLCASSPGPPLTEAFFGQGTRLTVV.

The chain joins TRBV7-9 to TRBJ2-1, with 10 positions matching TRBD2. Germline lookup yields CDR1 SEHNR and CDR2 FQNEAQ (reference sequence). The CDR3 consists of 15 residues. V lost 5 bases and J lost 5; bases outside the gene matches: 6. The CDR3 here is CASSPAGGQNNEQFF. CDR3 DNA sequence: TGTGCCAGCAGCCCAGCGGGGGGGCAAAACAATGAGCAGTTCTTC.

The V gene is TRBV9, the J gene TRBJ2-2; D perhaps matches TRBD1 (5 bases). The CDR3 extends over 16 amino acids. Per the germline V gene, CDR1 is SGDLS and CDR2 is YYNGEE. Trimming stripped 3 bases from V and 0 bases from J, with 12 bases between. CDR3 in amino acids: CASSEGQPPNTGELFF. For the CDR3, the DNA is TGTGCCAGCAGCGAAGGACAACCTCCGAACACCGGGGAGCTGTTTTTT.

The chain links TRBV18 to TRBJ2-5; D call uncertain. CDR1 and CDR2 (germline): KGHSH, LQKENI. The CDR3 is 13 amino acids. V was shortened by 3 bases and J by 4 bases, with 9 bases between the two germline ends. In nucleotides, the CDR3 is TGTGCCAGCTCACCTATGCTGGGAGAGACCCAGTACTTC. This translates into CASSPMLGETQYF.

The J gene is TRBJ1-2, the V gene TRBV5-4; D is unclear. The CDR3 spans 14 residues. V was trimmed by 0 bases and J by 4 bases, leaving 10 bases between them. CDR1 SGHNT and CDR2 YYREEE come from the germline V gene (reference sequence). Written as DNA, the CDR3 is TGTGCCAGCAGCTTGGCCATAGCCGGCTATGGCTACACCTTC. Its protein is CASSLAIAGYGYTF.

The chain uses TRBV18 and TRBJ2-7, with 7 nucleotides matching TRBD1. V was pared by 6 bases and J by 6 bases, with 5 bases of the junction left unmatched. The CDR3 spans 12 residues. Looked up from germline, CDR1 is KGHSH and CDR2 is LQKENI. The chain's CDR3 is CASSRGGTEQYF. The CDR3 nucleotides are TGTGCCAGCTCTCGAGGGGGCACCGAGCAGTACTTC.

The chain couples TRBV30 to TRBJ1-4; D gene uncertain. The CDR3 runs to 15 residues. Germline V gene data show CDR1 as GTSNPN and CDR2 as SVGIG (reference sequence). Trimming removed 0 bases from V and 5 bases from J, with 13 bases in between. The CDR3 spells CAWSVPGRENEKLFF. The CDR3 bases are TGTGCCTGGAGTGTACCCGGGAGAGAGAATGAAAAACTGTTTTTT.

V usage is TRBV6-1 and J usage is TRBJ2-7; 7 bases are shared with TRBD2. CDR1 is MNHNS and CDR2 is SASEGT in the germline V gene. The CDR3 consists of 14 residues. The J segment lost 6 bases and the V segment lost 4 bases, leaving 9 bases of the junction unmatched. CDR3 sequence (DNA): TGTGCCAGCAGTGTACTAGCGTCTCTCGCCGAGCAGTACTTC. This gives the protein CASSVLASLAEQYF.